This T cell receptor (beta chain) was retrieved from a study of Ad26.COV2.S vaccination and SARS-CoV-2 variants. The repertoire was sequenced with immunoSEQ multiplex PCR; TCRdb's copy has only in-frame clones and lacks some. In the table there are around 450,000 clones, around 87% of which are singletons. V lost 9 bases and J lost 6; bases outside the gene matches: 6. Germline-derived CDR1 and CDR2 are MNHEY and SVGAGI. This CDR3 is built from 13 residues. Stated treatment: some 19 received Ad26.COV2.S at low or high dose, single or two shots; 5 received placebo; per-sample allocation not given. Following the first vaccine or placebo injection, samples were taken on day 63.

Sequences were derived from peripheral blood, sampled in a trial of Ad26.COV2.S vaccine versus placebo. The chain carries TRBV6-5 and TRBJ1-5, with 9 nucleotides matching TRBD1. The sequence derives from a person between 18 and 65 years old who received the Ad26.COV2.S COVID-19 vaccine or a placebo. The CDR3 coding sequence is TGTGCCAGTTCAGGGACAGGGAGTCAGCCCCAGCATTTT. This sequence encodes CASSGTGSQPQHF.